The 29 T cell receptor beta chains below were found in one sample sequenced in a study of shared clonotypes between healthy human individuals. Repertoires were generated with immunoSEQ multiplex PCR, while TCRdb's copy carries only in-frame clones and drops some. The sample has about 600,000 clones, around 76% seen once. Sequencing used PBMCs. All receptors derive from a woman aged 35 to 49 in good health. Some clones in this sample may be carry-over from other donors' samples.

V is TRBV7-2 and J is TRBJ2-5; no definite D call. Germline CDR1 reads SGHTA; CDR2 reads FQGNSA. The length of the CDR3 is 14 residues. The V end lost 1 base, the J end lost 2 bases, and 8 bases lay between the germline ends. The CDR3 spells CASSLGVQQETQYF. Written as DNA, the CDR3 is TGTGCCAGCAGCTTAGGGGTCCAACAAGAGACCCAGTACTTC.

The rearrangement uses TRBV5-8 and TRBJ2-2; maybe TRBD2 (6 bases). CDR1 is SGHTS, CDR2 YDEGEE, per germline. V was trimmed by 2 bases and J by 13 bases, leaving 15 bases between them. The CDR3 is 13 residues long. The DNA for the CDR3 is TGTGCCAGCAGCTTTCGGGGGTCCTACGTGCTGTTTTTT. It is translated as CASSFRGSYVLFF.

This clone was observed at least ten times. The same CDR3 can be traced to other DNA sequences in this sample. DNA for the CDR3: TGTGCCAGCAGCGTAGGACCGAACACCGGGGAGCTGTTTTTT. Its translation is CASSVGPNTGELFF. The gene calls are TRBV9 and TRBJ2-2; D is ambiguous. CDR1 is SGDLS, CDR2 YYNGEE, per germline. The CDR3 is made up of 14 amino acids. The germline V and J ends were trimmed by 0 bases and 0 bases, with 3 bases remaining between them.

The chain recombines TRBV28 with TRBJ2-1, with 8 positions matching TRBD2. CDR3 size: 14 residues. Trimming removed 5 bases from V and 5 bases from J; junction bases left unmatched: 5. Germline loops: CDR1 MDHEN, CDR2 SYDVKM. The CDR3 DNA follows: TGTGCCAGCAGTGTCGGGGGGGCTAACAATGAGCAGTTCTTC. This codes for CASSVGGANNEQFF.

The chain employs TRBV7-3 and TRBJ2-2; D ambiguous. The CDR3 runs to 14 residues. V lost 5 bases to trimming and J lost 7 bases, with 14 bases between them. In germline, CDR1 is SGHTA, CDR2 FQGTGA. In DNA, the CDR3 is TGTGCCAGCAGCCCACCTGGTGGATACGGGGAGCTGTTTTTT. Protein: CASSPPGGYGELFF.

The gene calls are TRBV28 and TRBJ2-1; no definite D call. CDR1 and CDR2 (germline): MDHEN, SYDVKM. The CDR3 spans 10 residues. Trimming took 4 bases from V and 8 from J, leaving 3 bases between them. The CDR3 region is CASSSYEQFF. In nucleotides, the CDR3 is TGTGCCAGCAGTTCGTATGAGCAGTTCTTC.

This chain uses TRBV19 with TRBJ2-7; 9 bases agree with TRBD1. Germline CDR1 and CDR2: LNHDA and SQIVND (reference sequence). The CDR3 is made up of 15 amino acids. J gave up 2 bases and V 7 bases, and 9 bases lay outside the gene matches. CDR3 region: CASNSTGGSTYEQYF. The CDR3 DNA reads as TGTGCCAGTAATTCTACAGGGGGCTCCACCTACGAGCAGTACTTC.

This clone was recorded once. The gene calls are TRBV7-9 and TRBJ2-1; TRBD1 matches at 7 bases. This CDR3 region has 15 residues. With V trimmed by 1 base and J by 4 bases, 4 bases remained unmatched. CDR1 is SEHNR, CDR2 FQNEAQ, per germline (reference sequence). CDR3 region: CASSLGSGGYNEQFF. CDR3 bases: TGTGCCAGCAGCTTAGGGTCAGGGGGATACAATGAGCAGTTCTTC.

A remark on this clone: A clone one base away is much larger, so this may be a read error. V usage is TRBV29-1 and J usage is TRBJ2-7, with TRBD1 matching over 7 bases. The J segment lost 5 bases and the V segment lost 3 bases, leaving 13 bases of the junction unmatched. The germline V gene encodes CDR1 SQVTM and CDR2 ANQGSEA. The CDR3 sequence is 15 residues long. CDR3 residues: CSVEGRAGGSHEQYF. CDR3 bases: TGCAGCGTTGAGGGAAGGGCAGGGGGTTCCCACGAGCAGTACTTC.

The rearrangement links TRBV12-2 to TRBJ2-7. TRBV12-2 is labeled a pseudogene. This CDR3 comprises 13 residues. DNA for the CDR3: TGTGCAAGTCGTCCTATAGGATTCTACGAGCAGTACTTC. This gives the protein CASRPIGFYEQYF.

The chain links TRBV29-1 to TRBJ1-6; D might be TRBD1 (5 bases). The CDR3 contains 13 residues. Germline CDR1 reads SQVTM; CDR2 reads ANQGSEA. Deletions cut 5 bases from V and 7 bases from J, with 12 bases between. The CDR3, as DNA: TGCAGCGTTAGAGACAGTACGAATTCACCCCTCCACTTT. It is translated as CSVRDSTNSPLHF.

V is TRBV5-1 and J is TRBJ2-7, with 7 bases lining up with TRBD1. Germline lookup yields CDR1 SGHRS and CDR2 YFSETQ. This CDR3 is 14 amino acids long. V was clipped by 0 bases and J by 5 bases; unmatched bases: 5. CDR3 loop: CASSLGGQSNEQYF. For the CDR3, the DNA is TGCGCCAGCAGCTTGGGGGGACAGTCCAACGAGCAGTACTTC.

The gene calls are TRBV6-5 and TRBJ2-5, with TRBD1 matching 8 bases. The germline gives CDR1 MNHEY, CDR2 SVGAGI. The CDR3 loop spans 15 amino acids. Germline trimming cut 5 bases from V and 4 bases from J; bases unmatched to any gene: 9. CDR3 in amino acids: CASSPGRTGTETQYF. In nucleotides, the CDR3 is TGTGCCAGCAGTCCAGGAAGGACAGGGACAGAGACCCAGTACTTC.

The CDR3 DNA reads as TGTGCCAGCACCGCCTCCACTGAAGCTTTCTTT. Encoded protein: CASTASTEAFF. V gene TRBV7-9 combines with J gene TRBJ1-1; no clear D. CDR1 is SEHNR, CDR2 FQNEAQ, per germline (reference sequence). This CDR3 region has 11 residues. V lost 7 bases and J lost 4, with 7 bases in between.

The gene calls are TRBV2 and TRBJ1-2, with D possibly matching TRBD1 (6 bases). The CDR3 length is 12 residues. V shed 6 bases and J shed 4 bases, with 9 bases lying between them. The germline CDR1 and CDR2 sequences are SNHLY and FYNNEI. The CDR3 region is CASSGTIYGYTF. The CDR3 DNA reads as TGTGCCAGCAGCGGGACAATCTATGGCTACACCTTC.

The rearrangement joins TRBV2 to TRBJ2-7; tentatively, D is TRBD1 (6 bases). The CDR3 spans 14 residues. The germline gives CDR1 SNHLY, CDR2 FYNNEI. Deletions cut 8 bases from V and 3 bases from J, with 17 bases between. CDR3 amino acids: CASSEGGHSYEQYF. CDR3 coding DNA: TGTGCCAGCTCTGAAGGGGGACACAGCTACGAGCAGTACTTC. Full variable domain (remainder filled in from reference TRBV2 and TRBJ2-7): EPEVTQTPSHQVTQMGQEVILRCVPISNHLYFYWYRQILGQKVEFLVSFYNNEISEKSEIFDDQFSVERPDGSNFTLKIRSTKLEDSAMYFCASSEGGHSYEQYFGPGTRLTVT.

The chain combines TRBV18 with TRBJ2-3, with 7 positions matching TRBD2. V shed 3 bases, J shed 3 bases, and the junction held 9 bases outside the gene matches. Germline V lookup: CDR1 KGHSH, CDR2 LQKENI. This CDR3 region has 16 residues. CDR3 coding DNA: TGTGCCAGCTCACCCTGGACTAGTGGCGCTACAGATACGCAGTATTTT. As protein: CASSPWTSGATDTQYF.

With respect to this clone: Other nucleotide sequences in the sample specify the same CDR3. This chain uses TRBV9 with TRBJ2-5; D not resolved. Deletions cut 3 bases from V and 1 base from J, with 4 bases between. The length of the CDR3 is 12 residues. Per the germline V gene, CDR1 is SGDLS and CDR2 is YYNGEE. DNA for the CDR3: TGTGCCAGCAGCGGTATCCAAGAGACCCAGTACTTC. This encodes CASSGIQETQYF.

The CDR3: CASSLGRGRGANVLTF. CDR3 sequence (DNA): TGTGCCAGCAGTTTGGGCAGGGGGCGAGGGGCCAACGTCCTGACTTTC. The chain couples TRBV28 to TRBJ2-6; TRBD1 agrees at 8 bases. V shed 3 bases and J 4 bases; nucleotides not matched to a gene: 5. Germline assignment: CDR1 MDHEN and CDR2 SYDVKM. The CDR3 runs to 16 residues. Combining the CDR3 with reference TRBV28 and TRBJ2-6 gives the whole variable domain DVKVTQSSRYLVKRTGEKVFLECVQDMDHENMFWYRQDPGLGLRLIYFSYDVKMKEKGDIPEGYSVSREKKERFSLILESASTNQTSMYLCASSLGRGRGANVLTFGAGSRLTVL.

This clone was observed a single time. Only one base separates this from a far larger clonotype, so it likely reflects a read error. The CDR3 is CASRSSTDTQYF. CDR3 DNA sequence: TGTGCCAGCAGGTCTAGCACAGATACGCAGTATTTT. The chain combines TRBV5-4 with TRBJ2-3; D not certain. V was pared by 5 bases and J by 0 bases, with 4 bases between. The CDR3 is 12 residues long. Germline lookup yields CDR1 SGHNT and CDR2 YYREEE (reference sequence).

This clone occurred a few times. The chain uses TRBV27 and TRBJ1-1; unclear D gene. The CDR3 covers 14 residues. Between the trimmed V and J ends, which lost 3 bases and 1 base, there was a span of 9 bases. The germline V gene encodes CDR1 MNHEY and CDR2 SMNVEV (reference sequence). The chain's CDR3 is CASSLYGENTEAFF. DNA of the CDR3: TGTGCCAGCAGTTTGTACGGGGAGAACACTGAAGCTTTCTTT.

This clone was observed a single time. The chain uses TRBV7-6 and TRBJ1-1; D is perhaps TRBD1 (5 bases). CDR1 and CDR2 (germline): SGHVS, FNYEAQ. Trimming cost V 1 base and J 1 base, with 10 bases left between them. The CDR3 spans 15 residues. The CDR3 region is CASSLGLGRNTEAFF. CDR3 bases: TGTGCCAGCAGCTTAGGGCTGGGGCGGAACACTGAAGCTTTCTTT. Complete variable domain (other parts from reference TRBV7-6 and TRBJ1-1): GAGVSQSPRYKVTKRGQDVALRCDPISGHVSLYWYRQALGQGPEFLTYFNYEAQQDKSGLPNDRFSAERPEGSISTLTIQRTEQRDSAMYRCASSLGLGRNTEAFFGQGTRLTVV.

The chain combines TRBV4-2 with TRBJ2-7, with 7 nucleotides matching TRBD2. Germline CDR1 reads LGHNA; CDR2 reads YNFKEQ. This CDR3 spans 17 amino acids. Losses at the gene ends were 4 bases for V and 3 bases for J; bases not matched to a gene: 15. DNA for the CDR3: TGTGCCAGCAGCCCTAAGGGCATAGCGGGCGATTTCTACGAGCAGTACTTC. Protein sequence: CASSPKGIAGDFYEQYF.

The chain employs TRBV4-3 and TRBJ2-2, with TRBD2 identical over 11 bases. The CDR3 length is 16 residues. The V and J ends lost 3 bases and 6 bases, in that order; junction bases with no gene match: 6. The germline gives CDR1 LGHNA, CDR2 YSLEER. DNA for the CDR3: TGCGCCAGCAGCCAGACTAGCGGGAACGTCGCCGGGGAGCTGTTTTTT. It encodes CASSQTSGNVAGELFF.

The V gene is TRBV28, the J gene TRBJ2-7; D may correspond to TRBD1 or TRBD2 (5 bases each). Between the trimmed V and J ends, which lost 6 bases and 2 bases, there was a span of 17 bases. Germline loops: CDR1 MDHEN, CDR2 SYDVKM. The CDR3 runs 15 residues. CDR3 in amino acids: CASSQGARAPYEQYF. The CDR3 coding sequence is TGTGCCAGCAGCCAGGGAGCCCGTGCTCCCTACGAGCAGTACTTC.

This CDR3 is CASKATGNSYEQYF. Here the CDR3 DNA reads TGTGCCAGCAAAGCGACAGGGAACTCCTACGAGCAGTACTTC. The chain links TRBV2 to TRBJ2-7, with 7 bases that match TRBD1. Germline V gene lookup returns CDR1 SNHLY and CDR2 FYNNEI. The CDR3 consists of 14 residues. The ends lost 7 bases at V and 0 bases at J; junction bases unmatched: 6.

The rearrangement links TRBV28 to TRBJ2-1, with TRBD2 matching over 7 bases. V lost 7 bases and J lost 7; bases outside the gene matches: 10. Germline V lookup: CDR1 MDHEN, CDR2 SYDVKM. This CDR3 has 14 amino acids. CDR3 DNA sequence: TGTGCCAGCATTAAGGGGCGAGCGGGAAATGAGCAGTTCTTC. It yields the protein CASIKGRAGNEQFF.

The chain combines TRBV10-3 with TRBJ1-1; possible D gene TRBD1, 5 bases. From germline, CDR1 is ENHRY and CDR2 SYGVKD. The CDR3 is made up of 13 amino acids. The V end was cut by 7 bases, the J end by 1 base, with 10 bases between. Written as DNA, the CDR3 is TGTGCCATCACCTTAACAGGGAACACTGAAGCTTTCTTT. It encodes CAITLTGNTEAFF.

In the case of this clone: The same CDR3 also results from other DNA sequences found in this sample. The chain couples TRBV7-2 to TRBJ2-3; 7 nucleotides match TRBD2. Germline CDR1 is SGHTA and CDR2 is FQGNSA. Losses at the gene ends were 5 bases for V and 1 base for J; bases not matched to a gene: 6. The CDR3 runs 15 residues. DNA for the CDR3: TGTGCCAGCAGCCCCCGGCTAGCGGGCACAGATACGCAGTATTTT. Translating it yields CASSPRLAGTDTQYF.